Listed here are 29 T cell receptor beta chains from one sample, sequenced in a study of shared clonotypes between healthy human individuals. Clones were sequenced by immunoSEQ multiplex PCR, and TCRdb holds only the in-frame ones, with some missing. The table includes around 180,000 clones, 90% to 95% detected once. Sequencing was performed on naive CD4+ T cells sorted from blood. The subset here: CD45RA+ positively selected. The receptor source for this set is a woman between 25 and 40 years old in good health.

This chain links TRBV4-2 with TRBJ2-7; the match to TRBD2 covers 8 bases. V was pared by 0 bases and J by 5 bases, with 15 bases of the junction left unmatched. Per germline, CDR1 LGHNA and CDR2 YNFKEQ. The CDR3 extends over 18 amino acids. The CDR3 bases are TGTGCCAGCAGCCAAGAGCCCGGGCCGTGGCTAGCGGGTGACGAGCAGTACTTC. Its translation: CASSQEPGPWLAGDEQYF.

The J gene is TRBJ1-1, the V gene TRBV29-1, with 10 bases fitting TRBD1. This CDR3 spans 12 amino acids. Germline V gives CDR1 SQVTM, CDR2 ANQGSEA. V shed 5 bases, J shed 7 bases, and the junction held 4 bases outside the gene matches. The chain's CDR3 is CSVSGTGVEAFF. The CDR3 region has the DNA TGCAGCGTTTCCGGGACAGGGGTTGAAGCTTTCTTT.

The chain carries TRBV25-1 and TRBJ1-2, with D possibly TRBD1 on 5 matching bases. Germline assignment: CDR1 MGHDK and CDR2 SYGVNS. Trimming stripped 8 bases from V and 7 bases from J, with 26 bases between. The CDR3 totals 16 residues. CDR3 sequence reads: CASAPPGDRLPSGYTF. The CDR3 DNA reads as TGTGCCAGCGCCCCCCCCGGGGACCGACTCCCGAGTGGCTACACCTTC.

Here the CDR3 reads CASSNRDRSSYEQYF. DNA for the CDR3: TGTGCCAGTAGCAACCGGGACAGGAGCTCCTACGAGCAGTACTTC. The chain combines TRBV19 with TRBJ2-7; TRBD1 matches 8 bases. The CDR3 sequence is 15 residues long. From germline, CDR1 is LNHDA and CDR2 SQIVND (reference sequence). V was pared by 6 bases and J by 0 bases, with 7 bases of the junction left unmatched.

The rearrangement joins TRBV7-2 to TRBJ1-4, with 9 bases lining up with TRBD1. The germline gives CDR1 SGHTA, CDR2 FQGNSA. The CDR3 is 15 amino acids. The V gene end was trimmed by 6 bases and the J gene end by 9 bases; junction bases not matched to a gene: 11. CDR3 nucleotide sequence: TGTGCCAGCAGAACGGCTCCGGGACAGGGTCAAAAACTGTTTTTT. This codes for CASRTAPGQGQKLFF.

V usage is TRBV28 and J usage is TRBJ1-1; possible D gene TRBD1, 6 bases. The CDR3 is 14 amino acids. The ends were cut back, 6 bases at V and 5 bases at J, with 16 bases in the middle. Per germline, CDR1 MDHEN and CDR2 SYDVKM. This CDR3 reads CASSTSQGWTEAFF. In nucleotides, the CDR3 is TGTGCCAGCAGCACCTCACAGGGATGGACTGAAGCTTTCTTT.

V gene TRBV19 combines with J gene TRBJ1-1; tentative D call: TRBD1 (6 bases). V lost 5 bases to trimming and J lost 0 bases, with 10 bases between them. Germline-derived CDR1 and CDR2 are LNHDA and SQIVND (reference sequence). The length of the CDR3 is 14 residues. The CDR3 DNA follows: TGTGCCAGTAGTCTCAGGGGCATGAACACTGAAGCTTTCTTT. Translating gives CASSLRGMNTEAFF.

V and J are TRBV29-1 and TRBJ2-7; TRBD2 matches at 9 bases. This CDR3 is built from 13 residues. V dropped 7 bases and J dropped 6; count of bases not matched to a gene: 10. Germline loops: CDR1 SQVTM, CDR2 ANQGSEA. The CDR3 loop is CSARTSALAEQYF. The CDR3 DNA sequence: TGCAGCGCAAGGACTAGCGCGCTCGCCGAGCAGTACTTC.

The chain employs TRBV6-1 and TRBJ1-5; D remains ambiguous. CDR1 and CDR2 (germline): MNHNS, SASEGT. The CDR3 is made up of 17 amino acids. Trimming took 0 bases from V and 3 from J, leaving 15 bases between them. The DNA of the CDR3 is TGTGCCAGCAGTGAAGCTAATCACGGGCAGAACAATCAGCCCCAGCATTTT. Translating gives CASSEANHGQNNQPQHF.

V is TRBV27 and J is TRBJ2-7; 14 bases match TRBD2. This CDR3 is built from 16 residues. Germline V gene sequence: CDR1 MNHEY, CDR2 SMNVEV (reference sequence). The J segment lost 5 bases and the V segment lost 3 bases, leaving 6 bases of the junction unmatched. CDR3 DNA: TGTGCCAGCAGTTTGCGACTAGCGGGAGGGCCGGACGAGCAGTACTTC. It specifies CASSLRLAGGPDEQYF.

The chain couples TRBV11-2 to TRBJ1-4, with D hard to call. The V end was cut by 1 base, the J end by 8 bases, with 20 bases between. This CDR3 contains 17 residues. Germline lookup yields CDR1 SGHAT and CDR2 FQNNGV. The chain's CDR3 is CASSLVRNWLKGEKLFF. In DNA, the CDR3 is TGTGCCAGCAGCTTAGTGCGGAACTGGTTGAAAGGAGAAAAACTGTTTTTT.

The chain links TRBV27 to TRBJ2-1; TRBD2 matches 12 bases. V was clipped by 5 bases and J by 2 bases; unmatched bases: 4. The CDR3 is made up of 16 amino acids. CDR1 and CDR2 from the germline V gene are MNHEY and SMNVEV (reference sequence). This CDR3 reads CASSGGLAGTYNEQFF. As DNA, the CDR3 is TGTGCCAGCAGTGGTGGACTAGCGGGGACCTACAATGAGCAGTTCTTC.

The chain employs TRBV5-1 and TRBJ1-4, with a weak D call TRBD1 (6 bases). Germline loops: CDR1 SGHRS, CDR2 YFSETQ. Trimming took 2 bases from V and 2 from J, leaving 7 bases between them. CDR3 length: 14 amino acids. The chain's CDR3 is CASSLQGTNEKLFF. CDR3 sequence (DNA): TGCGCCAGCAGCTTACAGGGTACTAATGAAAAACTGTTTTTT.

The chain uses TRBV13 and TRBJ2-7; D perhaps matches TRBD2 (5 bases). This CDR3 is built from 15 residues. Germline lookup yields CDR1 PRHDT and CDR2 FYEKMQ (reference sequence). Between the trimmed V and J ends, which lost 5 bases and 1 base, there was a span of 15 bases. The CDR3 reads CASSRGLDSSYEQYF. The CDR3 DNA reads as TGTGCCAGCAGCCGCGGACTGGATTCTTCCTACGAGCAGTACTTC.

This rearrangement joins TRBV19 to TRBJ2-2; 11 bases map to TRBD1. Germline V gene data show CDR1 as LNHDA and CDR2 as SQIVND (reference sequence). Trimming at V came to 5 bases and at J to 3 bases, leaving 2 bases not matched to a gene. This CDR3 is 15 amino acids long. CDR3 nucleotides: TGTGCCAGTAGTGGACAGGGGGCTGACACCGGGGAGCTGTTTTTT. It encodes CASSGQGADTGELFF.

The rearrangement uses TRBV5-4 and TRBJ2-7; the D gene is possibly TRBD2 (6 bases). Trimming left V 4 bases short and J 1 base short, with 18 bases between. The CDR3 totals 16 residues. Looked up from germline, CDR1 is SGHNT and CDR2 is YYREEE (reference sequence). The CDR3, as DNA: TGTGCCAGCAGCGAGGTCCGGGACTCGAGTTCCTACGAGCAGTACTTC. Protein: CASSEVRDSSSYEQYF.

The CDR3 sequence: CASNSAALANQETQYF. The CDR3 nucleotides read TGTGCCAGCAACAGCGCGGCACTAGCGAACCAAGAGACCCAGTACTTC. This chain links TRBV28 with TRBJ2-5; 7 nucleotides line up with TRBD2. Unmatched junction bases numbered 11, after V lost 7 bases and J lost 0 bases. Per germline, CDR1 MDHEN and CDR2 SYDVKM. This CDR3 spans 16 amino acids.

The V gene is TRBV5-1, the J gene TRBJ1-4; D perhaps matches TRBD1 (5 bases). This CDR3 region has 16 residues. The germline V gene encodes CDR1 SGHRS and CDR2 YFSETQ. Trimming shortened V by 7 bases and J by 1 base, and 17 bases separated the two germline ends. The chain's CDR3 is CASRVGGTVTNEKLFF. CDR3 coding DNA: TGCGCCAGCCGGGTTGGGGGGACCGTAACTAATGAAAAACTGTTTTTT.

The sample holds one count of this clone. This chain links TRBV27 with TRBJ2-2, with D maybe TRBD2 (5 bases). Trimming removed 3 bases at V and 4 bases at J, with 9 bases between. The CDR3 is 14 residues long. CDR1 and CDR2 from the germline V gene are MNHEY and SMNVEV (reference sequence). The CDR3 loop reads CASSFEGITGELFF. CDR3 DNA sequence: TGTGCCAGCAGTTTTGAGGGAATCACCGGGGAGCTGTTTTTT.

The rearrangement uses TRBV30 and TRBJ2-5; possibly TRBD2 for D (7 bases). Germline CDR1 GTSNPN, CDR2 SVGIG (reference sequence). V was cut by 0 bases and J by 5 bases, with 13 bases left in between. This CDR3 is 14 amino acids long. CDR3 residues: CAWSVGGARETQYF. The CDR3 DNA follows: TGTGCCTGGAGTGTAGGGGGGGCACGGGAGACCCAGTACTTC.

The gene calls are TRBV27 and TRBJ2-7, with D perhaps assigned TRBD1 or TRBD2 (6 bases each). The CDR3 totals 16 residues. V lost 3 bases, J lost 3 bases, and 18 bases lay in between. Germline assignment: CDR1 MNHEY and CDR2 SMNVEV (reference sequence). This chain's CDR3 is CASSLGTPGVGYEQYF. CDR3 bases: TGTGCCAGCAGTTTGGGGACACCGGGGGTGGGCTACGAGCAGTACTTC.

Here the CDR3 DNA reads TGTGCCAGCGGCCAGGGCTACGAGCAGTACTTC. It is translated as CASGQGYEQYF. The chain employs TRBV19 and TRBJ2-7, with D possibly being TRBD1 (5 bases). Trimming cost V 9 bases and J 3 bases, with 9 bases left between them. Germline-derived CDR1 and CDR2 are LNHDA and SQIVND (reference sequence). The CDR3 covers 11 residues.

V gene TRBV13 combines with J gene TRBJ2-7, with D possibly being TRBD1 (6 bases). CDR3 length: 15 amino acids. Trimming stripped 2 bases from V and 6 bases from J, with 17 bases between. From germline, CDR1 is PRHDT and CDR2 FYEKMQ (reference sequence). The CDR3 here is CASSLTNRAGREQYF. The CDR3 coding sequence is TGTGCCAGCAGCTTAACCAACAGGGCGGGTCGCGAGCAGTACTTC.

CDR3 nucleotide sequence: TGTGCCATCAGTGATTCCGGGACAGGGAAAGAGACCCAGTACTTC. Translated, it gives CAISDSGTGKETQYF. V usage is TRBV10-3 and J usage is TRBJ2-5; TRBD1 matches at 9 bases. Germline trimming cut 3 bases from V and 3 bases from J; bases unmatched to any gene: 5. There are 15 residues in the CDR3. Germline V gene data show CDR1 as ENHRY and CDR2 as SYGVKD.

The chain links TRBV27 to TRBJ2-6; D perhaps matches TRBD1 (5 bases). Germline lookup yields CDR1 MNHEY and CDR2 SMNVEV (reference sequence). CDR3 length equals 18 residues. V was cut by 5 bases and J by 2 bases, with 19 bases left in between. CDR3 sequence reads: CASSLVRQSQAGANVLTF. The DNA for the CDR3 is TGTGCCAGCAGTCTCGTGCGGCAGTCACAGGCTGGGGCCAACGTCCTGACTTTC.

The chain is built from TRBV7-2 and TRBJ2-7, with unresolved D. This CDR3 has 16 residues. The germline V and J ends were trimmed by 1 base and 0 bases, with 13 bases remaining between them. The germline V gene has CDR1 SGHTA and CDR2 FQGNSA. The CDR3 spells CASSLDPLRSSYEQYF. The CDR3 DNA reads TGTGCCAGCAGCTTAGATCCACTCCGGAGCTCCTACGAGCAGTACTTC.

The chain carries TRBV19 and TRBJ1-5; D not certain. The germline V gene has CDR1 LNHDA and CDR2 SQIVND (reference sequence). The CDR3 is made up of 15 amino acids. Trimming removed 3 bases at V and 0 bases at J, with 9 bases between. CDR3 residues: CASSIAPNSNQPQHF. The CDR3 region has the DNA TGTGCCAGTAGTATTGCCCCTAATAGCAATCAGCCCCAGCATTTT.

The chain couples TRBV28 to TRBJ1-4; 7 bases line up with TRBD1. The CDR3 sequence is 15 residues long. Germline CDR1 MDHEN, CDR2 SYDVKM. V lost 3 bases, J lost 7 bases, and 8 bases stayed unmatched. The CDR3: CASSLMGRGVEKLFF. CDR3 nucleotide sequence: TGTGCCAGCAGTTTGATGGGCAGGGGGGTTGAAAAACTGTTTTTT.

The chain combines TRBV28 with TRBJ2-5; 9 bases agree with TRBD1. J lost 7 bases, V lost 6 bases, and 9 bases had no gene match. This CDR3 region has 14 residues. Germline V CDR1 and CDR2: MDHEN, SYDVKM. This CDR3 is CASSGPGTGTTQYF. CDR3 sequence (DNA): TGTGCCAGCAGCGGACCGGGGACAGGGACGACCCAGTACTTC.